These T cell receptor beta chains were read from a single sample in a study of cytomegalovirus exposure and HLA in healthy donors. Using immunoSEQ multiplex PCR, the repertoire was profiled, and TCRdb retains in-frame clones only, with some absent. This sample has about 82,000 clones, with 85% to 95% found just once. Sequenced material: PBMCs. These receptor sequences come from a man aged 18 to 30 in good health and CMV-seronegative. Each CDR3 is given with its conserved first and last residue. The order of the fields is clone size, D gene, J gene, V gene, CDR3 DNA, CDR3 protein. A D gene is named only where the DNA matches it firmly. The size entry is marked missing in some rows and otherwise reads once, few, many or a size class.

clone size: .
D gene: TRBD1
J gene: TRBJ1-1
V gene: TRBV18
CDR3 DNA: TGTGCCAGCTCACCCGGGACAGGGGGTTTGAACACTGAAGCTTTCTTT
CDR3 protein: CASSPGTGGLNTEAFF

clone size: .
D gene: TRBD1
J gene: TRBJ1-6
V gene: TRBV13
CDR3 DNA: TGTGCCAGCAGCTCGGACAGGGGGCATAATTCACCCCTCCACTTT
CDR3 protein: CASSSDRGHNSPLHF

clone size: .
D gene: TRBD1
J gene: TRBJ1-2
V gene: TRBV7-2
CDR3 DNA: TGTGCCAGCAGCGGCTTGACAGGGGACCATGGCTACACCTTC
CDR3 protein: CASSGLTGDHGYTF

clone size: .
D gene: TRBD1
J gene: TRBJ2-7
V gene: TRBV6-5
CDR3 DNA: TGTGCCAGCAGCAGAACCGGGACAGGGGACTACGAGCAGTACTTC
CDR3 protein: CASSRTGTGDYEQYF

clone size: .
D gene: .
J gene: TRBJ1-2
V gene: TRBV14
CDR3 DNA: TGTGCCAGCAGCCCTGCTTGGCACTATGGCTACACCTTC
CDR3 protein: CASSPAWHYGYTF

clone size: .
D gene: .
J gene: TRBJ1-1
V gene: TRBV18
CDR3 DNA: TGTGCCAGCTCACCCCTTGTAAACGGGTTGGATCAAGCTTTCTTT
CDR3 protein: CASSPLVNGLDQAFF

clone size: once
D gene: TRBD1
J gene: TRBJ2-7
V gene: TRBV19
CDR3 DNA: TGTGCCAGTAGTAATTGGGACAGCATCTACGAGCAGTACTTC
CDR3 protein: CASSNWDSIYEQYF

clone size: .
D gene: TRBD1
J gene: TRBJ2-2
V gene: TRBV6-4
CDR3 DNA: TGTGCCAGCAGTGACGCCCACAGGGGTTTAACCGGGGAGCTGTTTTTT
CDR3 protein: CASSDAHRGLTGELFF

clone size: .
D gene: .
J gene: TRBJ2-2
V gene: TRBV28
CDR3 DNA: TGTGCCAGCAGTTTCGTAACAGGGTTCACCGGGGAGCTGTTTTTT
CDR3 protein: CASSFVTGFTGELFF

clone size: few
D gene: .
J gene: TRBJ2-7
V gene: TRBV30
CDR3 DNA: TGTGCCTGGAGGTCAAAGGGGAACAACCACGAGCAGTACTTC
CDR3 protein: CAWRSKGNNHEQYF

clone size: .
D gene: .
J gene: TRBJ1-2
V gene: TRBV5-1
CDR3 DNA: TGCGCCAGCACCTGGGGGGGCAACCAAGCGGGCTACACCTTC
CDR3 protein: CASTWGGNQAGYTF

clone size: .
D gene: TRBD1
J gene: TRBJ2-7
V gene: TRBV4-1
CDR3 DNA: TGCGCCAGCAGCCAAGCGGGGTATAGTCGGACAGGGGGCTACGAGCAGTACTTC
CDR3 protein: CASSQAGYSRTGGYEQYF

clone size: .
D gene: TRBD1
J gene: TRBJ1-3
V gene: TRBV6-1
CDR3 DNA: TGTGCCAGCAGTCGAGATACAGGGGGTGGAAACACCATATATTTT
CDR3 protein: CASSRDTGGGNTIYF

clone size: .
D gene: TRBD1
J gene: TRBJ2-2
V gene: TRBV6-5
CDR3 DNA: TGTGCCAGCAGCACCGGGACAGGGGCCACCGGGGAGCTGTTTTTT
CDR3 protein: CASSTGTGATGELFF

clone size: once
D gene: .
J gene: TRBJ2-1
V gene: TRBV6-5
CDR3 DNA: TGTGCCAGCAGTTCCAACGTGGGCAGTAACAATGAGCAGTTCTTC
CDR3 protein: CASSSNVGSNNEQFF

clone size: .
D gene: .
J gene: TRBJ1-1
V gene: TRBV5-1
CDR3 DNA: TGCGCCAGCAGCTTGCTGGCATTGAACACTGAAGCTTTCTTT
CDR3 protein: CASSLLALNTEAFF

clone size: .
D gene: TRBD1
J gene: TRBJ1-5
V gene: TRBV7-9
CDR3 DNA: TGTGCCAGCAGCTTCACGGAGGGGGCCGATCAGCCCCAGCATTTT
CDR3 protein: CASSFTEGADQPQHF

clone size: .
D gene: .
J gene: TRBJ1-4
V gene: TRBV11-2
CDR3 DNA: TGTGCCAGCAGCAAAGGGGGGGCAGGGTCTAATGAAAAACTGTTTTTT
CDR3 protein: CASSKGGAGSNEKLFF

clone size: once
D gene: TRBD1
J gene: TRBJ1-2
V gene: TRBV5-6
CDR3 DNA: TGTGCCAGCAGCTTCGGCAGGGGGCCTGCCTATGGCTACACCTTC
CDR3 protein: CASSFGRGPAYGYTF

clone size: .
D gene: .
J gene: TRBJ1-1
V gene: TRBV27
CDR3 DNA: TGTGCCAGCAGGGGCAGGTACACTGAAGCTTTCTTT
CDR3 protein: CASRGRYTEAFF

clone size: .
D gene: TRBD2
J gene: TRBJ2-3
V gene: TRBV9
CDR3 DNA: TGTGCCAGCAGCCTCGGGGGGTCCCTTCTCACAGATACGCAGTATTTT
CDR3 protein: CASSLGGSLLTDTQYF

clone size: .
D gene: TRBD1
J gene: TRBJ2-7
V gene: TRBV5-1
CDR3 DNA: TGCGCCAGCAGCGGGGGACAGGGGAGAAGGTACGAGCAGTACTTC
CDR3 protein: CASSGGQGRRYEQYF

clone size: .
D gene: TRBD1
J gene: TRBJ1-6
V gene: TRBV15
CDR3 DNA: TGTGCCACCACCCTGGACAGGGGCGGGCCACCCCTCCACTTT
CDR3 protein: CATTLDRGGPPLHF

clone size: .
D gene: .
J gene: TRBJ2-1
V gene: TRBV21-1
CDR3 DNA: TGTGCCAGCAGCAAAGAGGACGTGGGTGACCAGCGGGAGCCCAATGAGCAGTTCTTC
CDR3 protein: CASSKEDVGDQREPNEQFF

clone size: .
D gene: .
J gene: TRBJ2-1
V gene: TRBV27
CDR3 DNA: TGTGCCAGCAGGGGAGTTCGCCCCTACAATGAGCAGTTCTTC
CDR3 protein: CASRGVRPYNEQFF

clone size: .
D gene: TRBD1
J gene: TRBJ1-2
V gene: TRBV11-2
CDR3 DNA: TGTGCCAGCAGTTCCCCGACAGGGGTAGTGAGGGGCTACACCTTC
CDR3 protein: CASSSPTGVVRGYTF

clone size: few
D gene: TRBD2
J gene: TRBJ2-1
V gene: TRBV9
CDR3 DNA: TGTGCCAGCAGCGCCTCTCGGGAGGCCCGCTACAATGAGCAGTTCTTC
CDR3 protein: CASSASREARYNEQFF

clone size: .
D gene: TRBD2
J gene: TRBJ2-2
V gene: TRBV4-2
CDR3 DNA: TGTGCCAGCAGCCAAGGAGGGGGGACTAGCGGGAGATTTGGCACCGGGGAGCTGTTTTTT
CDR3 protein: CASSQGGGTSGRFGTGELFF

clone size: .
D gene: TRBD2
J gene: TRBJ2-1
V gene: TRBV4-1
CDR3 DNA: TGCGCCAGCAGCCGAACGATTCCACTAGCGGGAATGAACAATGAGCAGTTCTTC
CDR3 protein: CASSRTIPLAGMNNEQFF

clone size: .
D gene: .
J gene: TRBJ2-3
V gene: TRBV5-4
CDR3 DNA: TGTGCCACCAGGGGATCGGGGACTACAGATACGCAGTATTTT
CDR3 protein: CATRGSGTTDTQYF

clone size: .
D gene: TRBD1
J gene: TRBJ1-5
V gene: TRBV7-9
CDR3 DNA: TGTGCCAGCAGCTTAGACAGGGGGGAACAGCCCCAGCATTTT
CDR3 protein: CASSLDRGEQPQHF

clone size: .
D gene: TRBD1
J gene: TRBJ2-7
V gene: TRBV11-2
CDR3 DNA: TGTGCCAGCAGCTTAGAGTCAGGGGGCCCCTACGAGCAGTACTTC
CDR3 protein: CASSLESGGPYEQYF

clone size: .
D gene: .
J gene: TRBJ1-1
V gene: TRBV12-5
CDR3 DNA: TGTGCTAGTGGTTGGGGCAGGGCGATGAACACTGAAGCTTTCTTT
CDR3 protein: CASGWGRAMNTEAFF

clone size: .
D gene: .
J gene: TRBJ1-1
V gene: TRBV13
CDR3 DNA: TGTGCCAGCAGCTTTAGGGGCATGAACACTGAAGCTTTCTTT
CDR3 protein: CASSFRGMNTEAFF

clone size: .
D gene: .
J gene: TRBJ1-3
V gene: TRBV5-1
CDR3 DNA: TGCGCCAGCAGCTTTTTCACCCCGACAGGCTCTGGAAACACCATATATTTT
CDR3 protein: CASSFFTPTGSGNTIYF

clone size: .
D gene: .
J gene: TRBJ1-1
V gene: TRBV7-9
CDR3 DNA: TGTGCCAGCAGACTTATGAACACTGAAGCTTTCTTT
CDR3 protein: CASRLMNTEAFF

clone size: .
D gene: .
J gene: TRBJ2-1
V gene: TRBV2
CDR3 DNA: TGTGCCAGCAGTGTCAAGCGTAGCAATGAGCAGTTCTTC
CDR3 protein: CASSVKRSNEQFF

clone size: .
D gene: .
J gene: TRBJ1-1
V gene: TRBV6-5
CDR3 DNA: TGTGCCAGCAGTTACAACGGCAGGGTGGAAGCTTTCTTT
CDR3 protein: CASSYNGRVEAFF

clone size: .
D gene: .
J gene: TRBJ1-4
V gene: TRBV7-9
CDR3 DNA: TGTGCCAGCAGCCCCTCGATTGAGGGTGAAAAACTGTTTTTT
CDR3 protein: CASSPSIEGEKLFF

clone size: .
D gene: TRBD1
J gene: TRBJ2-2
V gene: TRBV10-3
CDR3 DNA: TGTGCCACCGGGGCCAGGGGGTGGGAGCTGTTTTTT
CDR3 protein: CATGARGWELFF

clone size: .
D gene: TRBD1
J gene: TRBJ2-7
V gene: TRBV29-1
CDR3 DNA: TGCAGCGTGGGATTGGGGGGACAGGGAATATTC
CDR3 protein: CSVGLGGQGIF

clone size: .
D gene: .
J gene: TRBJ1-3
V gene: TRBV5-6
CDR3 DNA: TGTGCCAGCAGCTTGTTCCGGGAATTGCTAATCTCTGGAAACACCATATATTTT
CDR3 protein: CASSLFRELLISGNTIYF

clone size: .
D gene: .
J gene: TRBJ1-6
V gene: TRBV4-1
CDR3 DNA: TGCGCCAGCAGCCAAGACAACTCCATCGGGGTTTCACCCCTCCACTTT
CDR3 protein: CASSQDNSIGVSPLHF

clone size: .
D gene: TRBD2
J gene: TRBJ2-3
V gene: TRBV9
CDR3 DNA: TGTGCCAGCAGCCCAAGGACTAGCGGGAGATCAGATACGCAGTATTTT
CDR3 protein: CASSPRTSGRSDTQYF

clone size: .
D gene: .
J gene: TRBJ1-4
V gene: TRBV4-3
CDR3 DNA: TGCGCCAGCAGCGCGGGACTGAGTAATGAAAAACTGTTTTTT
CDR3 protein: CASSAGLSNEKLFF

clone size: .
D gene: .
J gene: TRBJ1-1
V gene: TRBV5-1
CDR3 DNA: TGCGCCAGCAGCTTAGAGGATAACACTGAAGCTTTCTTT
CDR3 protein: CASSLEDNTEAFF

clone size: .
D gene: TRBD2
J gene: TRBJ2-7
V gene: TRBV7-2
CDR3 DNA: TGTGCCAGCAGCTTTACTAGCGGGGACTACGAGCAGTACTTC
CDR3 protein: CASSFTSGDYEQYF

clone size: .
D gene: TRBD1
J gene: TRBJ2-7
V gene: TRBV18
CDR3 DNA: TGTGCCAGCTCACCCACAGGGGGCTCCTACGAGCAGTACTTC
CDR3 protein: CASSPTGGSYEQYF

clone size: .
D gene: TRBD1
J gene: TRBJ2-7
V gene: TRBV6-1
CDR3 DNA: TGTGCCAGCAGTGAAAGGCCTTATATCCGGGACAGCTACGAGCAGTACTTC
CDR3 protein: CASSERPYIRDSYEQYF

clone size: .
D gene: TRBD1
J gene: TRBJ1-2
V gene: TRBV27
CDR3 DNA: TGTGCCAGCAGTTCGAGGACAGGGGATGGCTACACCTTC
CDR3 protein: CASSSRTGDGYTF

clone size: .
D gene: .
J gene: TRBJ1-3
V gene: TRBV30
CDR3 DNA: TGTGCCTGGAGAAGGGGCTCTGGAAACACCATATATTTT
CDR3 protein: CAWRRGSGNTIYF

clone size: once
D gene: .
J gene: TRBJ1-4
V gene: TRBV27
CDR3 DNA: TGTGCCAGCAGTTCTTTGCGGGGATCTAATGAAAAACTGTTTTTT
CDR3 protein: CASSSLRGSNEKLFF

clone size: .
D gene: .
J gene: TRBJ1-4
V gene: TRBV5-1
CDR3 DNA: TGCGCCAGCAGCTTGGATGGCAGGGGAACTAATGAAAAACTGTTTTTT
CDR3 protein: CASSLDGRGTNEKLFF

clone size: .
D gene: .
J gene: TRBJ2-5
V gene: TRBV4-1
CDR3 DNA: TGCGCCAGCAGCCACGGTTGGGTAGGCAGGAAGGAGACCCAGTACTTC
CDR3 protein: CASSHGWVGRKETQYF

clone size: .
D gene: .
J gene: TRBJ1-4
V gene: TRBV2
CDR3 DNA: TGTGCCAGCAAAGGAGGAAATGAAAAACTGTTTTTT
CDR3 protein: CASKGGNEKLFF

clone size: .
D gene: .
J gene: TRBJ1-1
V gene: TRBV6-6
CDR3 DNA: TGTGCCAGCATATCAGGATATGGAGCTTTCTTT
CDR3 protein: CASISGYGAFF

clone size: .
D gene: TRBD2
J gene: TRBJ2-1
V gene: TRBV11-3
CDR3 DNA: TGTGCCAGCAGCCCGGGGGGCTCCTACAATGAGCAGTTCTTC
CDR3 protein: CASSPGGSYNEQFF